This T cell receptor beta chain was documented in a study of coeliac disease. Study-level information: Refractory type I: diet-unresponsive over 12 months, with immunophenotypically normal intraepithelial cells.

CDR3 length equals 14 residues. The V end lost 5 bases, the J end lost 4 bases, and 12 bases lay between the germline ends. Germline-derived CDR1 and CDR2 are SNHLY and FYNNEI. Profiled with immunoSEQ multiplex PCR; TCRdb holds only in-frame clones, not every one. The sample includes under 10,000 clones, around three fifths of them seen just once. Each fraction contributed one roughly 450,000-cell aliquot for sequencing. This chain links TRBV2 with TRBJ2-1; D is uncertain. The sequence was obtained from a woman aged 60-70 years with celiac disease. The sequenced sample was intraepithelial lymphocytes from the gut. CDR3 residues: CASSLDSNYNEQFF. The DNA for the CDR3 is TGTGCCAGCAGTCTAGACTCGAATTACAATGAGCAGTTCTTC. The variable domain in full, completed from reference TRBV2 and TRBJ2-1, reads EPEVTQTPSHQVTQMGQEVILRCVPISNHLYFYWYRQILGQKVEFLVSFYNNEISEKSEIFDDQFSVERPDGSNFTLKIRSTKLEDSAMYFCASSLDSNYNEQFFGPGTRLTVL.